One sample yielded the 19 T cell receptor beta chains listed below, sequenced in a study of cytomegalovirus exposure and HLA in healthy donors. Amplification used 60 Vbeta primers and 13 Jbeta primers. Profiling relied on immunoSEQ multiplex PCR, and the TCRdb table lists in-frame clones only, not all of them. The table records more than 110,000 clones, about 80% of them present only once. The sample taken for sequencing was PBMCs. The source of these receptors is a man aged 25-45 years in good health and CMV-seronegative.

V usage is TRBV6-6 and J usage is TRBJ2-6; D unclear. The germline V gene has CDR1 MNHNY and CDR2 SVGAGI (reference sequence). The CDR3 loop spans 15 amino acids. Trimming cost V 5 bases and J 1 base, with 9 bases left between them. The CDR3 region is CASSPDISGANVLTF. CDR3 nucleotide sequence: TGTGCCAGCAGTCCAGACATTTCTGGGGCCAACGTCCTGACTTTC.

J is TRBJ1-1 and V is TRBV19, with TRBD1 as a possible D gene (6 bases). The CDR3 length is 14 residues. Trimming left V 1 base short and J 0 bases short, with 6 bases between. Germline V lookup: CDR1 LNHDA, CDR2 SQIVND (reference sequence). The DNA for the CDR3 is TGTGCCAGTAGTATAGGGACAGTGAACACTGAAGCTTTCTTT. Its translation is CASSIGTVNTEAFF.

V usage is TRBV7-9 and J usage is TRBJ1-2; 12 bases agree with TRBD1. V lost 1 base and J lost 1; bases outside the gene matches: 7. CDR3 length: 18 amino acids. The germline V gene encodes CDR1 SEHNR and CDR2 FQNEAQ (reference sequence). The CDR3 here is CASSLDGTGGELNYGYTF. CDR3 sequence (DNA): TGTGCCAGCAGCTTAGATGGGACAGGGGGCGAGCTTAACTATGGCTACACCTTC.

This sequence joins TRBV6-1 and TRBJ1-1; TRBD1 might be the D (6 bases). The V and J ends lost 5 bases and 3 bases respectively, with 16 bases between them. Germline CDR1 and CDR2: MNHNS and SASEGT. The CDR3 spans 15 residues. For the CDR3, the DNA is TGTGCCAGCAGTCCCGACCGGGACATCTACACTGAAGCTTTCTTT. Its translation is CASSPDRDIYTEAFF.

V gene TRBV14 combines with J gene TRBJ2-3; TRBD2 agrees at 14 bases. The CDR3 loop spans 16 amino acids. After removal of 4 bases from V and 5 bases from J, the junction contained 5 bases not matched to a gene. The germline gives CDR1 SGHDN, CDR2 FVKESK. The CDR3 DNA reads as TGTGCCAGCAGCCGATCCGGGACTAGCGGGAGAGATACGCAGTATTTT. It codes for CASSRSGTSGRDTQYF. Supplemented by reference TRBV14 and TRBJ2-3, the full variable domain reads EAGVTQFPSHSVIEKGQTVTLRCDPISGHDNLYWYRRVMGKEIKFLLHFVKESKQDESGMPNNRFLAERTGGTYSTLKVQPAELEDSGVYFCASSRSGTSGRDTQYFGPGTRLTVL.

The gene calls are TRBV9 and TRBJ1-2; D might be TRBD1 (6 bases). Trimming shortened V by 4 bases and J by 5 bases, and 12 bases separated the two germline ends. CDR1 and CDR2 (germline): SGDLS, YYNGEE. The CDR3 length is 13 residues. CDR3 nucleotides: TGTGCCAGCAGCTCAGGGGAGTTTTATGGCTACACCTTC. Translation: CASSSGEFYGYTF. Complete variable domain (other parts from reference TRBV9 and TRBJ1-2): DSGVTQTPKHLITATGQRVTLRCSPRSGDLSVYWYQQSLDQGLQFLIQYYNGEERAKGNILERFSAQQFPDLHSELNLSSLELGDSALYFCASSSGEFYGYTFGSGTRLTVV.

The V call is TRBV4-2, the J call TRBJ2-2; 7 nucleotides match TRBD1. The CDR3 length is 16 residues. From germline, CDR1 is LGHNA and CDR2 YNFKEQ. The V gene end was trimmed by 0 bases and the J gene end by 2 bases; junction bases not matched to a gene: 3. The DNA for the CDR3 is TGTGCCAGCAGCCAAGAAGGACAGGTCAACACCGGGGAGCTGTTTTTT. Encoded protein: CASSQEGQVNTGELFF.

The chain couples TRBV5-1 to TRBJ1-4; D unclear. The length of the CDR3 is 13 residues. Germline CDR1 SGHRS, CDR2 YFSETQ. V shed 5 bases and J shed 3 bases, with 8 bases lying between them. The CDR3 bases are TGCGCCAGCAGTCCCGGGTCTAATGAAAAACTGTTTTTT. This gives the protein CASSPGSNEKLFF.

In this sample, this clone turned up once. The chain uses TRBV29-1 and TRBJ2-1; TRBD1 is a possible D gene (6 bases). Germline V gene lookup returns CDR1 SQVTM and CDR2 ANQGSEA. This CDR3 has 11 residues. V shed 7 bases and J shed 9 bases, with 13 bases lying between them. The CDR3 loop is CSGDIYREQFF. In nucleotides, the CDR3 is TGCAGCGGGGACATTTACCGTGAGCAGTTCTTC.

The CDR3: CASSEQENYGYTF. CDR3 sequence (DNA): TGTGCCAGTAGCGAACAGGAGAACTATGGCTACACCTTC. The chain has TRBV19 and TRBJ1-2, with TRBD1 as a possible D gene (5 bases). Per germline, CDR1 LNHDA and CDR2 SQIVND (reference sequence). CDR3 length: 13 residues. V gave up 6 bases and J gave up 2 bases, with 10 bases separating them.

With respect to this clone: This sample includes further DNA sequences coding for the same CDR3. The chain joins TRBV14 to TRBJ2-5; D gene uncertain. Germline V lookup: CDR1 SGHDN, CDR2 FVKESK. V was clipped by 4 bases and J by 5 bases, with 8 bases between them. CDR3 length: 12 amino acids. This CDR3 is CASSPGGETQYF. The CDR3 nucleotides are TGTGCCAGCAGCCCGGGTGGGGAGACCCAGTACTTC.

The V call is TRBV28, the J call TRBJ1-1; D not certain. The germline V gene has CDR1 MDHEN and CDR2 SYDVKM. V was pared by 3 bases and J by 11 bases, with 10 bases between. The CDR3 spans 11 residues. The CDR3 DNA sequence: TGTGCCAGCAGTTTCTGGCTGGAGGCTTTCTTT. Protein product: CASSFWLEAFF.

The V gene is TRBV19, the J gene TRBJ1-1; D is ambiguous. V was pared by 2 bases and J by 1 base, with 8 bases between. The CDR3 covers 14 residues. Per the germline V gene, CDR1 is LNHDA and CDR2 is SQIVND (reference sequence). Written as DNA, the CDR3 is TGTGCCAGTAGTATATGGCAGGAGAACACTGAAGCTTTCTTT. This codes for CASSIWQENTEAFF.

The chain links TRBV28 to TRBJ2-1; 8 nucleotides match TRBD2. This CDR3 is built from 15 residues. V lost 6 bases to trimming and J lost 3 bases; unmatched junction nucleotides: 7. Germline values: CDR1 MDHEN, CDR2 SYDVKM. CDR3 region: CASSPSGPLYNEQFF. The DNA for the CDR3 is TGTGCCAGCAGCCCTAGCGGGCCCCTCTACAATGAGCAGTTCTTC.

About this clone: The junction shows a germline mismatch at one end, possibly a read error. The rearrangement uses TRBV18 and TRBJ1-2, with D hard to call. Looked up from germline, CDR1 is KGHSH and CDR2 is LQKENI. The CDR3 spans 15 residues. In nucleotides, the CDR3 is TGTGCCAGCCCACCACTGGGAGGAGTCCCGGCCGGCTACACCTTC. Its translation is CASPPLGGVPAGYTF.

This sequence joins TRBV5-1 and TRBJ2-1, with 12 bases lining up with TRBD2. There are 15 residues in the CDR3. J gave up 6 bases and V 4 bases, and 5 bases lay outside the gene matches. In germline, CDR1 is SGHRS, CDR2 YFSETQ. The DNA of the CDR3 is TGCGCCAGCAGCCCCTCTAGCGGGGGGGCCAATGAGCAGTTCTTC. Translated: CASSPSSGGANEQFF.

This chain uses TRBV19 with TRBJ1-2; 10 bases match TRBD1. V lost 9 bases to trimming and J lost 4 bases; unmatched junction nucleotides: 11. CDR1 LNHDA and CDR2 SQIVND come from the germline V gene (reference sequence). The CDR3 totals 15 residues. The chain's CDR3 is CASHPRGTGVYGYTF. CDR3 sequence (DNA): TGTGCCAGCCATCCAAGAGGGACAGGGGTCTATGGCTACACCTTC.

This rearrangement joins TRBV27 to TRBJ1-1, with 10 bases that match TRBD1. Germline trimming cut 5 bases from V and 6 bases from J; bases unmatched to any gene: 12. CDR3 size: 16 residues. Germline V gene lookup returns CDR1 MNHEY and CDR2 SMNVEV (reference sequence). CDR3 bases: TGTGCCAGCAGTCCCGACAGGGGGCGGGTAGGCCCTGAAGCTTTCTTT. Translated, it gives CASSPDRGRVGPEAFF.

The chain links TRBV6-1 to TRBJ1-1; no clear D. The CDR3 loop spans 14 amino acids. V was pared by 6 bases and J by 1 base, with 12 bases between. Germline V gene sequence: CDR1 MNHNS, CDR2 SASEGT. CDR3 DNA sequence: TGTGCCAGCAGGCCGGGAGGGAGGAACACTGAAGCTTTCTTT. Translation: CASRPGGRNTEAFF.